This T cell receptor beta chain stems from a study of T-cell reconstitution after alpha-beta-depleted transplantation in children. Researchers prepared the TCRbeta library using unique molecular identifiers, the study reports. TCRdb re-called the PCR reads through MiXCR, storing one row per CDR3 protein. This table has 350,000 to 400,000 distinct CDR3 sequences, roughly 13% appearing once. This clonotype came up many times. Trimming pared 5 bases from V and 8 bases from J, leaving 15 bases between. Germline assignment: CDR1 MDHEN and CDR2 SYDVKM. CDR3 length equals 14 residues. The source is a human donor who donated a stem cell graft to a child with Fanconi anemia. This material consisted of PBMCs, taken from the stem cell graft. This chain joins TRBV28 and TRBJ1-4, with D possibly being TRBD1 (6 bases). The DNA of the CDR3 is TGTGCCAGCAGTACTCCGGACAGAGGAGAAAAACTGTTTTTT. Translation: CASSTPDRGEKLFF.